The 17 T cell receptor beta chains presented below share a single source sample, sequenced in a study of tumor and adjacent non-tumor tissue in lung cancer. This sample's RNA came from whole unsorted tissue. Distant lung tissue was collected more than 3 cm away from the tumor edge. A modified ARM-PCR protocol with three rounds of nested PCR amplified TCRbeta. Via MiXCR, TCRdb re-called the multiplex PCR reads, giving one row per CDR3 protein. The data contain around 99,000 distinct CDR3 sequences, about 64% of them seen just once; the ten biggest clones take up around a fifth. The sample taken for sequencing was distant non-tumor lung tissue. These receptors were obtained from a man aged 60 to 69 with non-small cell lung cancer.

The table lists this clonotype with many counts. This chain joins TRBV20-1 and TRBJ2-7, with TRBD1 matching over 8 bases. CDR3 size: 14 residues. The germline V gene has CDR1 DFQATT and CDR2 SNEGSKA (reference sequence). V lost 5 bases to trimming and J lost 5 bases; unmatched junction nucleotides: 11. The CDR3: CSAYFGTGINEQYF. The DNA for the CDR3 is TGCAGTGCTTATTTTGGGACAGGAATCAACGAGCAGTACTTC.

Concerning this clonotype: No conserved phenylalanine or tryptophan ends this CDR3, so it is likely a read error. The CDR3 DNA follows: TGTGCCAGCAGGGGACAGGTCTATAGCTACACCTTA. It specifies CASRGQVYSYTL. V is TRBV6-2 or TRBV6-3 and J is TRBJ1-2; TRBD1 matches 8 bases. Germline V gene lookup returns CDR1 MNHEY and CDR2 SVGEGT. The length of the CDR3 is 12 residues.

The CDR3 bases are TGTGCCAGCAGCTTAGCTACAGGGGGACCGGCCAAGCAGTTCTTC. It translates to CASSLATGGPAKQFF. The V call is TRBV7-9, the J call TRBJ2-1; 8 bases match TRBD1. Unmatched junction bases numbered 9, after V lost 0 bases and J lost 11 bases. CDR1 and CDR2 (germline): SEHNR, FQNEAQ (reference sequence). CDR3 length: 15 amino acids. The full variable domain, completed using reference TRBV7-9 and TRBJ2-1, is DTGVSQNPRHKITKRGQNVTFRCDPISEHNRLYWYRQTLGQGPEFLTYFQNEAQLEKSRLLSDRFSAERPKGSFSTLEIQRTEQGDSAMYLCASSLATGGPAKQFFGPGTRLTVL.

This clonotype was detected ten times or more. V is TRBV29-1 and J is TRBJ1-1, with unresolved D. The ends were cut back, 7 bases at V and 1 base at J, with 4 bases in the middle. CDR3 length equals 10 residues. The germline V gene encodes CDR1 SQVTM and CDR2 ANQGSEA. The chain's CDR3 is CSAQNTEAFF. The CDR3 DNA reads TGCAGCGCCCAGAACACTGAAGCTTTCTTT.

Notes on this clonotype: This sequence may be a read error, since a much larger clone differs from it by one base. The genes are TRBV5-5 and TRBJ2-7; D is possibly TRBD1 (6 bases). The CDR3 is made up of 14 amino acids. CDR1 and CDR2 (germline): SGHKS, YYEKEE (reference sequence). CDR3 DNA: TGTGTCAGCAGCCCGGGCAGGGGTCGGGACGAGCAGTACTTC. This gives the protein CVSSPGRGRDEQYF.

This chain links TRBV20-1 with TRBJ1-6; 10 nucleotides line up with TRBD1. The V gene's germline CDR1 is DFQATT and CDR2 SNEGSKA (reference sequence). The CDR3 loop spans 14 amino acids. V shed 8 bases and J 5 bases; nucleotides not matched to a gene: 6. The CDR3 DNA is TGCAGTACTATGGGACAGGGGAATAATTCACCCCTCCACTTT. As protein: CSTMGQGNNSPLHF.

As regards this clonotype: One junction end does not reproduce the germline sequence, and a read error may be involved. The chain has TRBV11-1 and TRBJ2-7, with TRBD1 identical over 10 bases. This CDR3 is 15 amino acids long. Germline loops: CDR1 SGHAT, CDR2 FQDESV (reference sequence). The CDR3 sequence: CANSKAGQGRYEQYF. DNA for the CDR3: TGTGCCAACAGCAAAGCGGGACAGGGGCGTTACGAGCAGTACTTC.

This chain links TRBV28 with TRBJ2-3; D call uncertain. Germline lookup yields CDR1 MDHEN and CDR2 SYDVKM. The CDR3 has 13 amino acids. V lost 9 bases, J lost 2 bases, and 12 bases lay in between. In nucleotides, the CDR3 is TGTGCCAGTAGTCTACTGGCCACAGATACGCAGTATTTT. Translation gives CASSLLATDTQYF.

The V call is TRBV7-9, the J call TRBJ1-2; the D gene is possibly TRBD1 (6 bases). V lost 7 bases and J lost 4, with 16 bases in between. The CDR3 is 14 residues long. Per germline, CDR1 SEHNR and CDR2 FQNEAQ (reference sequence). CDR3 DNA sequence: TGTGCCAGCACCTCCCCGACAGGTTTCTATGGCTACACCTTC. It is translated as CASTSPTGFYGYTF.

This clonotype has ten or more counts. The chain employs TRBV6-2 or TRBV6-3 and TRBJ2-4; D remains ambiguous. The V gene lost 7 bases and the J gene lost 6 bases, with 16 bases spanning the gap. Looked up from germline, CDR1 is MNHEY and CDR2 is SVGEGT. The CDR3 length is 14 residues. This chain's CDR3 is CASTSSLDSNIQYF. DNA of the CDR3: TGTGCCAGCACCTCATCCCTGGATTCAAACATTCAGTACTTC.

A note on this clonotype: At one end the junction does not follow the germline gene, possibly because of a read error. The chain has TRBV4-1 and TRBJ2-3, with 11 bases fitting TRBD1. Germline CDR1 MGHRA, CDR2 YSYEKL. This CDR3 comprises 17 residues. The CDR3 region is CTSSQGRGQGATETQYF. CDR3 DNA sequence: TGCACCAGCAGCCAAGGCCGTGGACAGGGGGCGACAGAAACGCAGTATTTT.

As to this clonotype: A much larger clone differs from this one at a single base, so this may be a read error. The chain uses TRBV24-1 and TRBJ2-2, with D possibly matching TRBD2 (5 bases). The CDR3 has 15 residues. Germline V CDR1 and CDR2: KGHDR, SFDVKD. This chain's CDR3 is CATSDSSSITGDLFF. In DNA form, the CDR3 reads TGTGCCACCAGTGATTCTTCTAGCATCACCGGGGATCTGTTTTTT.

This clonotype was seen at least ten times. This chain uses TRBV7-8 with TRBJ2-7; 15 bases agree with TRBD2. Per germline, CDR1 SGHVS and CDR2 FQNEAQ. Trimming at V came to 4 bases and at J to 5 bases, leaving 12 bases not matched to a gene. The CDR3 covers 18 residues. The CDR3 reads CASSSPGLAGGPQNEQYF. The CDR3 DNA reads TGTGCCAGCAGCTCCCCGGGACTAGCGGGAGGACCCCAGAACGAGCAGTACTTC.

With regard to this clonotype: With a much larger clone just one base away, this may be a read error. This chain links TRBV5-4 with TRBJ2-5; weak D call: TRBD2 (7 bases). The germline V gene has CDR1 SGHNT and CDR2 YYREEE (reference sequence). This CDR3 is built from 15 residues. DNA of the CDR3: TGTGCCAGCAGCTTAACAGGGAGGGTGCAGGAGATCCAGTACTTC. Its protein product is CASSLTGRVQEIQYF.

In regard to this clonotype: At one end, the junction sequence differs from germline, possibly due to a read error. Written as DNA, the CDR3 is TGCGCCAACAGCTTGGGACCCAGGACAAGTTGGGCAGAGACCCAGTACTTC. Amino acids: CANSLGPRTSWAETQYF. The J gene is TRBJ2-5, the V gene TRBV5-1; TRBD1 or TRBD2 may be the D gene (5 bases each). CDR1 and CDR2 from the germline V gene are SGHRS and YFSETQ. The CDR3 covers 17 residues.

Regarding this clonotype: It is likely a read error, because the conserved phenylalanine at the end of the CDR3 is missing. This rearrangement joins TRBV29-1 to TRBJ2-5; TRBD1 is a possible D gene (6 bases). V was pared by 4 bases and J by 5 bases, with 17 bases between. Germline assignment: CDR1 SQVTM and CDR2 ANQGSEA. This CDR3 spans 14 amino acids. In DNA form, the CDR3 reads TGCAGCGTTGGGGGGCTAGTGGGAGTGGAGACCCAGTACTTA. The encoded protein is CSVGGLVGVETQYL.

Comments on this clonotype: At one end the junction does not follow the germline gene, possibly because of a read error. The chain is built from TRBV4-2 and TRBJ2-7; no clear D. This CDR3 contains 15 residues. From germline, CDR1 is LGHNA and CDR2 YNFKEQ. CDR3 nucleotide sequence: TGTGTCAGCAGCCCCGATGGTTCCGGCAGCCACGAGCAGTACTTC. Encoded protein: CVSSPDGSGSHEQYF.